Listed below are T cell receptor beta chains from one sample, sequenced in a study of cytomegalovirus exposure and HLA in healthy donors. The protocol was immunoSEQ multiplex PCR, while the TCRdb copy is restricted to in-frame clones and leaves out a portion. Altogether roughly 100,000 clones are present, approximately 79% being singletons, with the ten largest covering 3.6%. Sequenced input: PBMCs. The receptor set was obtained from a man in his fifties or sixties in good health and CMV-seronegative. Both conserved end residues are part of each CDR3. The D gene is left open where the match is weak. Clone size is not always given. Where it is, it says once, few, many or a class for expanded clones.

clone size,D gene,V gene,J gene,CDR3 protein,CDR3 DNA
once,-,TRBV7-9,TRBJ1-2,CASSLGTGKDGYTF,TGTGCCAGCAGCTTAGGCACAGGGAAGGATGGCTACACCTTC
-,TRBD1,TRBV6-6,TRBJ2-7,CASSSRTGGSYEQYF,TGTGCCAGCAGTTCGAGGACAGGGGGCTCCTACGAGCAGTACTTC
-,-,TRBV14,TRBJ1-6,CASSQEAGTNNSPLHF,TGTGCCAGCAGCCAAGAGGCCGGGACAAATAATTCACCCCTCCACTTT
-,-,TRBV15,TRBJ2-1,CATAQGFVDEQFF,TGTGCCACGGCGCAGGGGTTTGTGGATGAGCAGTTCTTC
-,TRBD1,TRBV6-6,TRBJ1-1,CASSPGQMNTEAFF,TGTGCCAGCAGTCCGGGACAGATGAACACTGAAGCTTTCTTT
-,-,TRBV5-1,TRBJ1-2,CASSHRDNNYGYTF,TGCGCCAGCAGTCACAGAGATAATAACTATGGCTACACCTTC
few,-,TRBV19,TRBJ2-2,CASSTQGGRTGELFF,TGTGCCAGTAGCACCCAGGGGGGCAGGACCGGGGAGCTGTTTTTT
few,-,TRBV7-2,TRBJ1-4,CASRRGVTNEKLFF,TGTGCCAGCCGCCGGGGAGTGACTAATGAAAAACTGTTTTTT
few,TRBD2,TRBV7-2,TRBJ2-3,CASSPSSSGGQDTQYF,TGTGCCAGCAGCCCCTCTTCCAGCGGGGGACAAGATACGCAGTATTTT
once,-,TRBV18,TRBJ2-1,CASSPDRTYNEQFF,TGTGCCAGCTCACCCGACAGAACATACAATGAGCAGTTCTTC
-,TRBD1,TRBV28,TRBJ1-2,CASSFLSVGTGYGYTF,TGTGCCAGCAGTTTCCTGTCCGTCGGGACAGGCTATGGCTACACCTTC
-,TRBD2,TRBV27,TRBJ2-5,CASSWGGYQETQYF,TGTGCCAGCAGCTGGGGGGGGTACCAAGAGACCCAGTACTTC
-,TRBD1,TRBV6-1,TRBJ1-6,CASSGQGYNSPLHF,TGTGCCAGCAGTGGACAGGGATATAATTCACCCCTCCACTTT
-,-,TRBV6-1,TRBJ1-1,CASQVNGFTNTEAFF,TGTGCCAGCCAAGTCAACGGGTTCACGAACACTGAAGCTTTCTTT
-,TRBD1,TRBV6-1,TRBJ1-1,CASRGQGLNTEAFF,TGTGCCAGCAGAGGACAGGGACTTAACACTGAAGCTTTCTTT
once,TRBD1,TRBV9,TRBJ1-1,CASSGGQTNTEAFF,TGTGCCAGCAGCGGGGGACAGACGAACACTGAAGCTTTCTTT
-,TRBD1,TRBV28,TRBJ2-2,CASSRQGARTGELFF,TGTGCCAGCAGTAGACAGGGGGCTAGGACCGGGGAGCTGTTTTTT
few,-,TRBV9,TRBJ2-2,CASSPQLVFGAGELFF,TGTGCCAGCAGCCCCCAACTAGTATTTGGAGCCGGGGAGCTGTTTTTT
-,TRBD1,TRBV6-5,TRBJ1-1,CASSRLQGAPSEAFF,TGTGCCAGCAGTCGGCTCCAGGGGGCGCCTTCTGAAGCTTTCTTT
-,-,TRBV7-2,TRBJ2-5,CASSGGGGETQYF,TGTGCCAGCAGCGGGGGAGGGGGTGAGACCCAGTACTTC
-,TRBD1,TRBV7-2,TRBJ1-5,CASSSQGYSNQPQHF,TGTGCCAGCAGCTCACAGGGGTATAGCAATCAGCCCCAGCATTTT
few,TRBD2,TRBV9,TRBJ2-5,CASSFGLAGYRETQYF,TGTGCCAGCAGCTTCGGACTAGCGGGGTATCGAGAGACCCAGTACTTC
-,TRBD1,TRBV7-9,TRBJ2-2,CASSFRTGKGTGELFF,TGTGCCAGCAGCTTCCGGACAGGGAAGGGCACCGGGGAGCTGTTTTTT
once,-,TRBV7-9,TRBJ1-1,CASSLEVGGWNTEAFF,TGTGCCAGCAGCTTAGAGGTGGGCGGGTGGAACACTGAAGCTTTCTTT
-,-,TRBV6-5,TRBJ1-1,CASSYLGDSEAFF,TGTGCCAGCAGTTACTTGGGTGACTCTGAAGCTTTCTTT
-,TRBD1,TRBV5-4,TRBJ1-4,CASRPTGGTNEKLFF,TGTGCCAGCAGGCCAACAGGGGGCACTAATGAAAAACTGTTTTTT
-,TRBD2,TRBV5-4,TRBJ2-1,CASSLAKRGGYNEQFF,TGTGCCAGCAGCTTGGCAAAGCGGGGGGGTTACAATGAGCAGTTCTTC
-,-,TRBV4-3,TRBJ2-5,CASSQLWSPQRETQYF,TGCGCCAGCAGCCAACTCTGGAGTCCCCAAAGGGAGACCCAGTACTTC
-,TRBD2,TRBV7-2,TRBJ2-2,CASSLRAGGSTGELFF,TGTGCCAGCAGCTTAAGAGCGGGGGGGTCTACCGGGGAGCTGTTTTTT
-,TRBD1,TRBV19,TRBJ1-5,CASSIDRGGNQPQHF,TGTGCCAGTAGTATTGACAGGGGAGGCAATCAGCCCCAGCATTTT
-,-,TRBV29-1,TRBJ1-3,CSVEDAAKGGNTIYF,TGCAGCGTTGAAGATGCGGCAAAAGGTGGAAACACCATATATTTT
-,-,TRBV9,TRBJ2-3,CASSSEGGTDTQYF,TGTGCCAGCAGCTCCGAAGGGGGCACAGATACGCAGTATTTT
-,-,TRBV6-1,TRBJ2-5,CASSEAGGRETQYF,TGTGCCAGCAGTGAAGCTGGTGGGAGAGAGACCCAGTACTTC
-,-,TRBV5-6,TRBJ2-3,CASSLSISTDTQYF,TGTGCCAGCAGCTTGTCCATTAGCACAGATACGCAGTATTTT
-,TRBD2,TRBV19,TRBJ2-1,CASSPPGSGGYNEQFF,TGTGCCAGTAGTCCCCCTGGGAGCGGGGGGTACAATGAGCAGTTCTTC
-,-,TRBV4-3,TRBJ1-1,CASSQGAGIRAEAFF,TGCGCCAGCAGCCAAGGGGCCGGGATTCGTGCTGAAGCTTTCTTT
-,TRBD2,TRBV7-3,TRBJ2-5,CASSRGIAGGPGTQYF,TGTGCCAGCAGCCGGGGCATAGCGGGGGGGCCTGGGACCCAGTACTTC
-,TRBD1,TRBV5-1,TRBJ1-2,CASSRDRVAYGYTF,TGCGCCAGCAGCCGGGACAGGGTGGCCTATGGCTACACCTTC
-,-,TRBV5-4,TRBJ2-3,CASSLGRVDSDTQYF,TGTGCCAGCAGCTTGGGGAGGGTGGATTCAGATACGCAGTATTTT
-,TRBD1,TRBV11-2,TRBJ2-5,CASRAQGRETQYF,TGTGCCAGCAGAGCACAGGGGCGGGAGACCCAGTACTTC
-,-,TRBV30,TRBJ2-5,CAWAPGSQETQYF,TGTGCCTGGGCGCCGGGATCCCAAGAGACCCAGTACTTC
-,TRBD1,TRBV28,TRBJ1-1,CASSLGTGDTEAFF,TGTGCCAGCAGTTTAGGGACAGGGGACACTGAAGCTTTCTTT